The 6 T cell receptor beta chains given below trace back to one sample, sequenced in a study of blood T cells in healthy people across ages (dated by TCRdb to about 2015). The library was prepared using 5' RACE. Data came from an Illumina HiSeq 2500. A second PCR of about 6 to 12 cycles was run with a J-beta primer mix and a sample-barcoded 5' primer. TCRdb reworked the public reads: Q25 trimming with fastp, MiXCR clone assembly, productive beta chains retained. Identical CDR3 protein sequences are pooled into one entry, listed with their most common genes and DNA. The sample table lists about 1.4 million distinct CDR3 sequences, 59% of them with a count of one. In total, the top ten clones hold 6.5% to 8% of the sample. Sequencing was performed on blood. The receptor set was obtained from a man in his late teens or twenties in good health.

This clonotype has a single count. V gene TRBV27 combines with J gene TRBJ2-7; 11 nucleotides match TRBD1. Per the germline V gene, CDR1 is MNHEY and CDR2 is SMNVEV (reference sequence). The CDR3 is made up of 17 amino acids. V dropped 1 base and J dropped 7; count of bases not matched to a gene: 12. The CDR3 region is CASSLLGTGGYANEQYF. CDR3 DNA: TGTGCCAGCAGTTTATTAGGGACAGGGGGGTATGCCAATGAGCAGTACTTC.

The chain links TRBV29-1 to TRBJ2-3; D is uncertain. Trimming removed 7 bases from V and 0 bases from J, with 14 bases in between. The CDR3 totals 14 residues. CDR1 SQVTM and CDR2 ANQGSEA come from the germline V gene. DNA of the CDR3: TGCAGCGCAACCGAAAAGACGAGCACAGATACGCAGTATTTT. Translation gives CSATEKTSTDTQYF.

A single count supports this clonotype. The CDR3 sequence: CASSGTGYDTEAFF. The CDR3 nucleotides read TGCGCCAGCAGCGGGACAGGTTACGACACTGAAGCTTTCTTT. The gene calls are TRBV5-1 and TRBJ1-1; 8 nucleotides match TRBD1. V dropped 4 bases and J dropped 3; count of bases not matched to a gene: 5. This CDR3 has 14 amino acids. Looked up from germline, CDR1 is SGHRS and CDR2 is YFSETQ.

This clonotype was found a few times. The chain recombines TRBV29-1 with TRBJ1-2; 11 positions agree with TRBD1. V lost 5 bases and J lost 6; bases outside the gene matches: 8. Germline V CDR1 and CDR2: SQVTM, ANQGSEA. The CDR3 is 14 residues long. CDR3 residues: CSVQPWDRGNGYTF. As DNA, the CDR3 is TGCAGCGTTCAACCTTGGGACAGGGGGAATGGCTACACCTTC.

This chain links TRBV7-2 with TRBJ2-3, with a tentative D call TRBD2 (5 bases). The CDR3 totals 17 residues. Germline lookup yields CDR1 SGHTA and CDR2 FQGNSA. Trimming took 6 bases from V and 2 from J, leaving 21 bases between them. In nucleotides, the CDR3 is TGTGCCAGCAGTTTTAGGACTCTCACCGTATTCACAGATACGCAGTATTTT. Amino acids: CASSFRTLTVFTDTQYF.

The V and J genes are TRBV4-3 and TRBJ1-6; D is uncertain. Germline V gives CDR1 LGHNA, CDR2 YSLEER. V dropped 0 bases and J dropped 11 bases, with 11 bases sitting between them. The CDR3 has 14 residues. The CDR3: CASSQEHPLPPLHF. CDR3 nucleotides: TGCGCCAGCAGCCAAGAACACCCACTTCCACCCCTCCACTTT.